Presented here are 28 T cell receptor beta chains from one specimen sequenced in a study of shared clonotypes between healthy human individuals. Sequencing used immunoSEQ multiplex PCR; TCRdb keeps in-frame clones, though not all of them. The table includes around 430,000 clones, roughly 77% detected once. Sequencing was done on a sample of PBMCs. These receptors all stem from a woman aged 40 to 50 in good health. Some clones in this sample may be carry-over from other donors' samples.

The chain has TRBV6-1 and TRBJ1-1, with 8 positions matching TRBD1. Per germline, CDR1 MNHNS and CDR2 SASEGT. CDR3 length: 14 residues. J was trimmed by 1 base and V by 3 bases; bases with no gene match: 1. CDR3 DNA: TGTGCCAGCAGTGATGGACAGGGGAACACTGAAGCTTTCTTT. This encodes CASSDGQGNTEAFF.

CDR3: CASSVASSGTGELFF. CDR3 DNA: TGTGCCAGCAGCGTAGCTAGTAGCGGAACCGGGGAGCTGTTTTTT. The chain combines TRBV9 with TRBJ2-2; D is possibly TRBD2 (6 bases). CDR1 and CDR2 (germline): SGDLS, YYNGEE. Trimming removed 0 bases from V and 5 bases from J, with 11 bases in between. CDR3 length equals 15 residues.

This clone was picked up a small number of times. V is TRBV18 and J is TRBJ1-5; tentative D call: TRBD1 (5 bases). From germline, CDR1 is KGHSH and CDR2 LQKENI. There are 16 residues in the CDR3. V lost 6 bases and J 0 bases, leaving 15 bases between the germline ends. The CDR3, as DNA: TGTGCCAGCTCGTCCTCCGGGAGGGGTAGCAATCAGCCCCAGCATTTT. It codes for CASSSSGRGSNQPQHF.

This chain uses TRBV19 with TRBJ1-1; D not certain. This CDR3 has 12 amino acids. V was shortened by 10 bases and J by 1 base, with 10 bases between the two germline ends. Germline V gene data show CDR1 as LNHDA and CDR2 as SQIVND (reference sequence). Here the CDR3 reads CATSGSNTEAFF. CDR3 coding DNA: TGTGCCACGTCGGGTTCGAACACTGAAGCTTTCTTT.

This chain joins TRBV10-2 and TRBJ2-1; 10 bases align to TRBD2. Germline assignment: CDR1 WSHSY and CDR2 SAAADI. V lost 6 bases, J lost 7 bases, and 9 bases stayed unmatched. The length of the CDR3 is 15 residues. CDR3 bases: TGCGCCAGCAGGGATCGACTAGCGGGTGCGAATGAGCAGTTCTTC. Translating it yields CASRDRLAGANEQFF.

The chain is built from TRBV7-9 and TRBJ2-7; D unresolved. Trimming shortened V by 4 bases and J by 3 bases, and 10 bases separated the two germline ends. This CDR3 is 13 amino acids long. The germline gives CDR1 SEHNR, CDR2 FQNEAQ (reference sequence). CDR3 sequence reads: CASSSPFVYEQYF. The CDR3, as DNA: TGTGCCAGCAGCTCCCCCTTCGTCTACGAGCAGTACTTC.

The CDR3 DNA reads TGTGCCAGCAGTCCTGGGATTAACACCGGGGAGCTGTTTTTT. This translates into CASSPGINTGELFF. This chain uses TRBV6-5 with TRBJ2-2; D call uncertain. V lost 5 bases, J lost 2 bases, and 9 bases lay in between. Germline CDR1 and CDR2: MNHEY and SVGAGI. CDR3 length equals 14 residues.

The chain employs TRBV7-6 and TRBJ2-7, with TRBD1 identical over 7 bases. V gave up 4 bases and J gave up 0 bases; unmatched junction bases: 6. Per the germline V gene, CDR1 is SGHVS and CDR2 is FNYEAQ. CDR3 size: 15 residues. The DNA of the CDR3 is TGTGCCAGCAGCTCAAGACAGGGATTCTCCTACGAGCAGTACTTC. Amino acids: CASSSRQGFSYEQYF.

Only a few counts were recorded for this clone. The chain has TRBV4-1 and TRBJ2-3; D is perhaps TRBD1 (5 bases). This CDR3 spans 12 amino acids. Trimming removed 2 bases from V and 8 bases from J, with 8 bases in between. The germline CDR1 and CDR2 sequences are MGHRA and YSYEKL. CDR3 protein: CASSQTGGTQYF. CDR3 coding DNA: TGCGCCAGCAGCCAAACAGGCGGTACGCAGTATTTT.

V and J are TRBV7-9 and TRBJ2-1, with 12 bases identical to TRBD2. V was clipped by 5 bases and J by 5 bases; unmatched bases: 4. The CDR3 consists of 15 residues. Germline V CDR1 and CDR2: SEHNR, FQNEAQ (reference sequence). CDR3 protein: CASSKGLAGHNEQFF. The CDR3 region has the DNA TGTGCCAGCAGCAAGGGACTAGCGGGCCACAATGAGCAGTTCTTC. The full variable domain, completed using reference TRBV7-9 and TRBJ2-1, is DTGVSQNPRHKITKRGQNVTFRCDPISEHNRLYWYRQTLGQGPEFLTYFQNEAQLEKSRLLSDRFSAERPKGSFSTLEIQRTEQGDSAMYLCASSKGLAGHNEQFFGPGTRLTVL.

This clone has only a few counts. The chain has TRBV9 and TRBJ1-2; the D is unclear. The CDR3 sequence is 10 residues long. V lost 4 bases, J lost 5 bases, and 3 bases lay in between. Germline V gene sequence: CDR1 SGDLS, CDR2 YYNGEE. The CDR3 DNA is TGTGCCAGCAGCTCGTATGGCTACACCTTC. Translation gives CASSSYGYTF.

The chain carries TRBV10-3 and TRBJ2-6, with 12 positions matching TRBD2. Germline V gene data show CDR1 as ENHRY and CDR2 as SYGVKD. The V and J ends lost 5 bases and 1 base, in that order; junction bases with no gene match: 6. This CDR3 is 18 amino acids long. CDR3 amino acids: CAISPGLAGPSGANVLTF. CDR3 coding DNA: TGTGCCATCAGTCCTGGACTAGCGGGACCTTCTGGGGCCAACGTCCTGACTTTC.

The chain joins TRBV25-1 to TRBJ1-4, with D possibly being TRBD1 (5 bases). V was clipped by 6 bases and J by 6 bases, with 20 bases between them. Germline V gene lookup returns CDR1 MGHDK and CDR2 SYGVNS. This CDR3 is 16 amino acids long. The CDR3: CASSELGRGEDEKLFF. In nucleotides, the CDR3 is TGTGCCAGCAGCGAACTAGGGCGGGGGGAGGATGAAAAACTGTTTTTT.

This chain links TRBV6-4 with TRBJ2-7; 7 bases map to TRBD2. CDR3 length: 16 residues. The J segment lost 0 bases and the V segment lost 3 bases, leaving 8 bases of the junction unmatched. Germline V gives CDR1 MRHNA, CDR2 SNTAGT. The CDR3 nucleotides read TGTGCCAGCAGTGAAGCGCTAGCGGCCAGCTCCTACGAGCAGTACTTC. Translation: CASSEALAASSYEQYF.

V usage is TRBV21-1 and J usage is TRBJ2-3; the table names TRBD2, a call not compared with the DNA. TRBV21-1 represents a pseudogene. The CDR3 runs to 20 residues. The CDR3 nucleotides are TGTGCCAGCAGCAAAGATGAAGGACTAGCGGGGACCCCCGTCACAGATACGCAGTATTTT. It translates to CASSKDEGLAGTPVTDTQYF.

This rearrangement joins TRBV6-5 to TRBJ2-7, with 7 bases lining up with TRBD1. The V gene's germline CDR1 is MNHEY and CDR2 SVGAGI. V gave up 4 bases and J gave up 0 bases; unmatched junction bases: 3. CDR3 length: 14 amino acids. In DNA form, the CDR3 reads TGTGCCAGCAGTTCCCGGACAGGCTCCTACGAGCAGTACTTC. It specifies CASSSRTGSYEQYF.

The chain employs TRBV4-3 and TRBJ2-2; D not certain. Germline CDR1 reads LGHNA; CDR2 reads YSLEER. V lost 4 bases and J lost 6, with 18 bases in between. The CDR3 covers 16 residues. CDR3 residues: CASSPVVGTDAGELFF. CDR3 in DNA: TGCGCCAGCAGCCCCGTGGTGGGTACAGATGCCGGGGAGCTGTTTTTT.

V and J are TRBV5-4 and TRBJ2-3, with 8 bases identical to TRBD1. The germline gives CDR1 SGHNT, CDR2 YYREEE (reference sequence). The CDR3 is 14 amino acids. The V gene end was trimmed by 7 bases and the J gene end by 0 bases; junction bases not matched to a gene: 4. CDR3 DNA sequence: TGTGCCAGCTTCCGGACAGGGAGCACAGATACGCAGTATTTT. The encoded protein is CASFRTGSTDTQYF.

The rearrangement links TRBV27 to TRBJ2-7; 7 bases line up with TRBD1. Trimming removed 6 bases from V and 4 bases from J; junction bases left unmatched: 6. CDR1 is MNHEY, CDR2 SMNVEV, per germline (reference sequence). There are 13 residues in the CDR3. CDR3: CASSGTASYEQYF. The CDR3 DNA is TGTGCCAGCAGCGGGACAGCGTCTTACGAGCAGTACTTC.

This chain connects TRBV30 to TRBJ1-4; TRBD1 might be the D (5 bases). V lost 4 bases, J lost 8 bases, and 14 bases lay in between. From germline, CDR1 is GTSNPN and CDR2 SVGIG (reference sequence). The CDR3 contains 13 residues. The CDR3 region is CAWMGLGAEKLFF. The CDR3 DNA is TGTGCCTGGATGGGGTTAGGGGCGGAAAAACTGTTTTTT. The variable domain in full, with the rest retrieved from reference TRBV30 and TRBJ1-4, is SQTIHQWPATLVQPVGSPLSLECTVEGTSNPNLYWYRQAAGRGLQLLFYSVGIGQISSEVPQNLSASRPQDRQFILSSKKLLLSDSGFYLCAWMGLGAEKLFFGSGTQLSVL.

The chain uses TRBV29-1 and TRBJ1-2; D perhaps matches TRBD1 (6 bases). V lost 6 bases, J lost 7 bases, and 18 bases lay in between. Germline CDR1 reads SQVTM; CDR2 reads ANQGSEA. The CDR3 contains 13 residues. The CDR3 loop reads CSVVGQTESGYTF. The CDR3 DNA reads TGCAGCGTCGTTGGACAGACAGAGTCTGGCTACACCTTC.

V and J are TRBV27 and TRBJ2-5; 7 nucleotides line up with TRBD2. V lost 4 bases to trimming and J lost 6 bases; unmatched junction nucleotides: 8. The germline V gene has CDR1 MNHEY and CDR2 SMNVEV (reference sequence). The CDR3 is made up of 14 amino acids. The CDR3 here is CASSWFRGEKTQYF. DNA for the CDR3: TGTGCCAGCAGTTGGTTTCGGGGGGAAAAGACCCAGTACTTC.

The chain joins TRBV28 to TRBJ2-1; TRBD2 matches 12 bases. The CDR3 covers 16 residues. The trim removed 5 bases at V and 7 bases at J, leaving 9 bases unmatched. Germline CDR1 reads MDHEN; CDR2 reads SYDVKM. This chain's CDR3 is CASSGPTSGRQNEQFF. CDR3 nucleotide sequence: TGTGCCAGCAGTGGCCCGACTAGCGGGAGACAGAATGAGCAGTTCTTC.

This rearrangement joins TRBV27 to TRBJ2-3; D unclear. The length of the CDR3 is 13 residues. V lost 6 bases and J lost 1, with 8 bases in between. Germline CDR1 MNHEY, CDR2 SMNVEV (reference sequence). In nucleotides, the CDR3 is TGTGCCAGCAGGGTCGGAGGCACAGATACGCAGTATTTT. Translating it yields CASRVGGTDTQYF.

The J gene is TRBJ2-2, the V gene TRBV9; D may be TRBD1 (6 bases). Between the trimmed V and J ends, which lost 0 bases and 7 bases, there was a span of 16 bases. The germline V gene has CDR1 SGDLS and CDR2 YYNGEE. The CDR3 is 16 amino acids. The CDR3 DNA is TGTGCCAGCAGCGTAGGATCCCCACAGGGAAACGGGGAGCTGTTTTTT. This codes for CASSVGSPQGNGELFF.

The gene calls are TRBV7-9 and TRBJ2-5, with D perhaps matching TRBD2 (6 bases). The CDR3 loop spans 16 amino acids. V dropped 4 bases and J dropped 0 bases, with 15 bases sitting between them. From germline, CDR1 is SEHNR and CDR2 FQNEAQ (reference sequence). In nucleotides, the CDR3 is TGTGCCAGCAGCTACCGGGACTTCCCGTACCAAGAGACCCAGTACTTC. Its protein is CASSYRDFPYQETQYF.

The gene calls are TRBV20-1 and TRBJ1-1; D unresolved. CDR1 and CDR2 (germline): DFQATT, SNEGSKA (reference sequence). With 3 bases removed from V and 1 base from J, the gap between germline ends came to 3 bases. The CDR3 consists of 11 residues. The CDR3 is CSASWNTEAFF. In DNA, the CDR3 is TGCAGTGCTAGCTGGAACACTGAAGCTTTCTTT.

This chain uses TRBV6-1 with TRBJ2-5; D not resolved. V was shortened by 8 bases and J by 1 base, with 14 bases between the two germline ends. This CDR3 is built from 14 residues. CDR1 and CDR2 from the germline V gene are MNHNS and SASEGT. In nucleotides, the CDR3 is TGTGCCAGCGTTCCTTCAGGTCCCCAAGAGACCCAGTACTTC. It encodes CASVPSGPQETQYF.